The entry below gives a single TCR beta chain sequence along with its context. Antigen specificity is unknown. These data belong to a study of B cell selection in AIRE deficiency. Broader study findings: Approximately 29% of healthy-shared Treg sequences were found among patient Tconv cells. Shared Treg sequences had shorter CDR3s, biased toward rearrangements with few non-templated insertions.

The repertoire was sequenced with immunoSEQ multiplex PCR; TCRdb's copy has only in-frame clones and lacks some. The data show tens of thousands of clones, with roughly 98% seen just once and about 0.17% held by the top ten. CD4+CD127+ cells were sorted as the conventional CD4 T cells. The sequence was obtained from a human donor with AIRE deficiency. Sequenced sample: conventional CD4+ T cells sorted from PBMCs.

CDR3 DNA: TGTGCCAGTAGTATACTTTCGGATGACACAGATACGCAGTATTTT. This codes for CASSILSDDTDTQYF. This chain links TRBV19 with TRBJ2-3, with D unclear. Trimming took 2 bases from V and 2 from J, leaving 11 bases between them. CDR1 LNHDA and CDR2 SQIVND come from the germline V gene (reference sequence). The CDR3 has 15 residues.